Listed here are 3 T cell receptor beta chains from one sample, sequenced in a study of blood T cell repertoires in COVID-19. Clones were read by immunoSEQ multiplex PCR, and TCRdb kept only the in-frame ones, dropping some. Of more than 200,000 clones listed, about nine tenths are singletons. Sequenced input: peripheral blood. The source is a woman aged 30 to 39 with COVID-19, enrolled during active disease.

This chain uses TRBV3-1 (or the pseudogene TRBV3-2) with TRBJ1-1; the match to TRBD1 covers 8 bases. The V gene end was trimmed by 7 bases and the J gene end by 3 bases; junction bases not matched to a gene: 1. The length of the CDR3 is 12 residues. Germline V gene sequence: CDR1 LGHDT, CDR2 YNNKEL (reference sequence). The DNA of the CDR3 is TGTGCCAGCAAGACAGGGGACACTGAAGCTTTCTTT. Encoded protein: CASKTGDTEAFF.

This chain uses TRBV6-5 with TRBJ1-2, with D uncertain. CDR1 is MNHEY, CDR2 SVGAGI, per germline. The CDR3 contains 15 residues. V gave up 0 bases and J gave up 2 bases, with 10 bases separating them. As DNA, the CDR3 is TGTGCCAGCAGTTACTCGAGCGACGGAAACTATGGCTACACCTTC. It codes for CASSYSSDGNYGYTF.

The chain uses TRBV5-6 and TRBJ1-1, with 8 nucleotides matching TRBD1. The CDR3 totals 14 residues. The V gene end was trimmed by 0 bases and the J gene end by 6 bases; junction bases not matched to a gene: 4. CDR1 and CDR2 from the germline V gene are SGHDT and YYEEEE. CDR3 bases: TGTGCCAGCAGCTTGGGACAGGGGTTCGCTGAAGCTTTCTTT. This sequence encodes CASSLGQGFAEAFF.